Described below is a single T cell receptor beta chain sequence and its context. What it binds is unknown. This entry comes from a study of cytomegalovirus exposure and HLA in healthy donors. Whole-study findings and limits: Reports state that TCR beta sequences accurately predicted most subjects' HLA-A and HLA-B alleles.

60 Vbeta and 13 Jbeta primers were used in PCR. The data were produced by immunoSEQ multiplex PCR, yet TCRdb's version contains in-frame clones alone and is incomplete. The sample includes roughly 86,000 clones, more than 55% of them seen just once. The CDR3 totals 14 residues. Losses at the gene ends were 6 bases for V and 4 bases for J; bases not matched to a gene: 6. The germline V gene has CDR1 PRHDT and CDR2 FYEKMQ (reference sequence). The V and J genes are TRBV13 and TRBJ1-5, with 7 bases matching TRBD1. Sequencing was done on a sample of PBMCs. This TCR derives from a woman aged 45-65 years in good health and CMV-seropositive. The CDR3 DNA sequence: TGTGCCAGCAGTTCAGGGGGAAAAAATCAGCCCCAGCATTTT. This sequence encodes CASSSGGKNQPQHF.